This T cell receptor (beta chain) was obtained from a study of cytomegalovirus exposure and HLA in healthy donors. Study summary: In an early release, HLA-typed donors contributed 77 million or so unique TCR sequences.

PCR was performed using 60 Vbeta and 13 Jbeta primers. Here immunoSEQ multiplex PCR was the method, and the copy in TCRdb shows in-frame clones only, minus some. The data hold fewer than 250,000 clones, with roughly 80% observed a single time. Sequencing used PBMCs. The sequence came from a woman between 25 and 40 years old in good health and CMV-seropositive.

The CDR3 DNA sequence: TGCAGCGCCGTGATAGCGGGAGATTTCGGCGAGCAGTACTTC. Its translation is CSAVIAGDFGEQYF. The chain joins TRBV29-1 to TRBJ2-7, with 9 bases fitting TRBD2. CDR1 is SQVTM, CDR2 ANQGSEA, per germline. J lost 6 bases, V lost 7 bases, and 13 bases had no gene match. The CDR3 totals 14 residues.